This T cell receptor (beta chain) was profiled in a study of identical twins. Remarks on this clonotype: What it recognizes is unknown.

There are 15 residues in the CDR3. The germline gives CDR1 MNHNS, CDR2 SASEGT. V lost 6 bases, J lost 0 bases, and 9 bases lay in between. The study's findings and limits: Cord blood beta clonotypes present at high abundance carried fewer insertions; no such pattern appeared in memory repertoires.

MiXCR was run by TCRdb on the 5' RACE reads, yielding one entry per CDR3 protein. The repertoire holds roughly 750,000 distinct CDR3 sequences, with 21% as singletons. This same sample was also taken into another study, of T cells expressing NK-cell markers. As that study records: Sorted CD3+CD56-NKG2C+, CD3+CD56+NKG2C+ and CD3+CD56+NKG2C- T cells supplied the TCR beta repertoires. Once again these clonotypes came out on top in the CD3+CD56-NKG2C+ fraction of several donors.

The specimen sequenced was PBMCs. The clonotype was recovered from a woman aged 18 to 35 in good health. The chain combines TRBV6-1 with TRBJ2-6; D remains ambiguous. The CDR3 DNA reads TGTGCCAGCAGCCTTAGCCTCTCTGGGGCCAACGTCCTGACTTTC. It specifies CASSLSLSGANVLTF.